This paragraph covers one TCR beta chain sequence. Time point meaning: newly diagnosed GD, antithyroid drugs for less than 3 months. PBMC-derived RNA was used for the TCR library. Both iRepertoire HTBI primers and Arm-PCR of CDR3 regions were used to build the TCR beta libraries. TCRdb itself ran the multiplex PCR reads through MiXCR, one entry per CDR3 protein. The data contain about 430,000 distinct CDR3 sequences, around 16% of them singletons. The data are from a study of regulatory T cells in long-lasting Graves disease. For the study at large: Less than 3 months of antithyroid drugs had been taken by newly diagnosed Graves' patients.

This CDR3 comprises 14 residues. Germline lookup yields CDR1 SGHNT and CDR2 YENEEA. Trimming removed 4 bases at V and 0 bases at J, with 10 bases between. These records were also assigned to another study, of T cells in Graves' hyperthyroidism and ophthalmopathy. This second report adds: The study defined stable Graves' hyperthyroidism as no ophthalmopathy progression within 18 months. Exclusions: uncontrolled infection, other autoimmune disease, pregnancy, lactation.

V and J are TRBV11-3 and TRBJ2-7; a weak D match, TRBD1 (6 bases). The clonotype was recovered from a woman aged 40 to 49 with Graves disease. The sample was peripheral blood mononuclear cells (PBMCs), taken at new diagnosis, from a patient treated with antithyroid drugs. The CDR3 bases are TGTGCCAGCAGCTCACTACAGGGCTCCTACGAGCAGTACTTC. This sequence encodes CASSSLQGSYEQYF.